The clone carrying this T cell receptor (beta chain) turned up a few times. TCRbeta library preparation incorporated unique molecular identifiers. MiXCR was run by TCRdb on the PCR reads, yielding one entry per CDR3 protein. This sample has fewer than 400,000 distinct CDR3 sequences; roughly 20% occur once, and the top ten carry less than 4.5%. These data belong to a study of T-cell reconstitution after alpha-beta-depleted transplantation in children. The germline V and J ends were trimmed by 0 bases and 2 bases, with 13 bases remaining between them. The CDR3 is 15 residues long. Germline V lookup: CDR1 SQVTM, CDR2 ANQGSEA.

The sample here was PBMCs from the stem cell graft donor, taken from the stem cell graft. The clonotype was recovered from a human donor who donated a stem cell graft to a child with acute myeloid leukemia. The chain has TRBV29-1 and TRBJ2-5; D is perhaps TRBD1 or TRBD2 (5 bases each). The CDR3 loop is CSVEDLGGAQETQYF. CDR3 coding DNA: TGCAGCGTTGAAGATCTTGGGGGTGCACAAGAGACCCAGTACTTC. Full variable domain (remainder filled in from reference TRBV29-1 and TRBJ2-5): SAVISQKPSRDICQRGTSLTIQCQVDSQVTMMFWYRQQPGQSLTLIATANQGSEATYESGFVIDKFPISRPNLTFSTLTVSNMSPEDSSIYLCSVEDLGGAQETQYFGPGTRLLVL.